The T cell receptor beta chain described here comes from a study of blood T cell repertoires in COVID-19. Study-wide context: Whether acute or convalescent, the COVID-19 samples came from the United States, Italy and Spain. From T cells, B-cell-depleted T cells, or PBMCs came the material, which was cDNA or gDNA.

Germline CDR1 is MNHNY and CDR2 is SVGAGI (reference sequence). V was shortened by 7 bases and J by 5 bases, with 17 bases between the two germline ends. The CDR3 totals 14 residues. Study processing details: Reference gene primer amplification yielded estimated nucleated cell counts. Profiling relied on immunoSEQ multiplex PCR, and the TCRdb table lists in-frame clones only, not all of them. The D gene and trimming were derived from the DNA, and the V and J assignments and clone size from that table. The table has some 52,000 clones, just over 85% seen once; the top ten hold around 27%. This chain uses TRBV6-6 with TRBJ1-2; a possible D gene is TRBD1 (6 bases). Sample: peripheral blood. The TCR originated in a human donor in a cohort sampled during active COVID-19. The CDR3: CASNPTTGSYGYTF. CDR3 nucleotides: TGTGCCAGCAACCCGACCACAGGGAGTTATGGCTACACCTTC.